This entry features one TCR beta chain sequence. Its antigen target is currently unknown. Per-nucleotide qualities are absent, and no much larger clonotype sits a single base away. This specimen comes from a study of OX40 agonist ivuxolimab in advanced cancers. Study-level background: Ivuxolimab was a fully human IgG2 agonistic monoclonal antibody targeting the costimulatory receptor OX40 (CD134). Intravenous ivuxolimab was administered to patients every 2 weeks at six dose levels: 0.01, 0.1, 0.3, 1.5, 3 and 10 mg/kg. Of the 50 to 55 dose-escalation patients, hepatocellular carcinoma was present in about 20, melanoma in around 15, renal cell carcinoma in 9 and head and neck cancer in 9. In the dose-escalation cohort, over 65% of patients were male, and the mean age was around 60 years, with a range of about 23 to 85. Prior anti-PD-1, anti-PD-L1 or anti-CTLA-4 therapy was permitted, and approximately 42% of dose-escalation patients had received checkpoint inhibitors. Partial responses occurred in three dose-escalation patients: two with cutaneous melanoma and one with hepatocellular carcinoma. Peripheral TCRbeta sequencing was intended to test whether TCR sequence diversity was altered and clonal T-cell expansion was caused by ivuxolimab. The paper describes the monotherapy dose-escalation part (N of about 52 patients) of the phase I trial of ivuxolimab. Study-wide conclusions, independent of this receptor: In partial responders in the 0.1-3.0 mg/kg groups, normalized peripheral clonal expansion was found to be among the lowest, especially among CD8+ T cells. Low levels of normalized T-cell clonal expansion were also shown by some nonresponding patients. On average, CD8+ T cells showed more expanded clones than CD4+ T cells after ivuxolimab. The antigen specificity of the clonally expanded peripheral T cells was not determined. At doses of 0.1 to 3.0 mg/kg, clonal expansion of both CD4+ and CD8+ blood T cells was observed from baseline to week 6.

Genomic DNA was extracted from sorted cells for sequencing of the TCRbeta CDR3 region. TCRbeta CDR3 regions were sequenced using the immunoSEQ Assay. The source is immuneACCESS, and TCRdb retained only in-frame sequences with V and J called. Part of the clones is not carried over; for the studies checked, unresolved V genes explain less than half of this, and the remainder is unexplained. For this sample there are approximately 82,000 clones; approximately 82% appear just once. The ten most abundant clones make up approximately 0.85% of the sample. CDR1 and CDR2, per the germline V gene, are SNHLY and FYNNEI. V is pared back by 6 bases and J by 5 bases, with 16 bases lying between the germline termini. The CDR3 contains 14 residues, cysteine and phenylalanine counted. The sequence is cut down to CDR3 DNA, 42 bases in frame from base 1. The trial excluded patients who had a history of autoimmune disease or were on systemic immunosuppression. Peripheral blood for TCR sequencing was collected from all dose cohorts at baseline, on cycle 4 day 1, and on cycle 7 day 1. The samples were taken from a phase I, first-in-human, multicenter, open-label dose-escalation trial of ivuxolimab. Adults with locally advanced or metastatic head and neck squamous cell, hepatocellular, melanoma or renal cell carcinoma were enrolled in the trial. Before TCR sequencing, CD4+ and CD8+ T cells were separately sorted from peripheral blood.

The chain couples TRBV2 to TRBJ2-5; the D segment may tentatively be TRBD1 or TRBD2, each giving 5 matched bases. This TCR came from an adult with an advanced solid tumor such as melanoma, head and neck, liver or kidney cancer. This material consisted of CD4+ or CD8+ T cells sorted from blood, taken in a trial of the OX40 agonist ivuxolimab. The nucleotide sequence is TGTGCCAGCAGGGACTCGACAGACAAGGAGACCCAGTACTTC. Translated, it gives CASRDSTDKETQYF.